The subject of this entry is one T cell receptor (beta chain). Its antigen is still unknown. This specimen comes from a study of T cell clones after liver transplantation. Study information: Pre-transplant mixed lymphocyte reactions yielded third-party-reactive TCRbeta sequences as comparators for graft-donor-reactive sequences.

Generated by immunoSEQ multiplex PCR, the TCRdb table keeps only in-frame clones and is missing some. The sample lists fewer than 85,000 clones; roughly 85% were seen once. General study results and limits: Graft donor-reactive T cells possibly entered the graft instead of undergoing deletion. Post-transplant, graft-donor-reactive CD4 TCRbeta sequences in blood dropped significantly in most of the 8 subjects.

V was shortened by 3 bases and J by 2 bases, with 11 bases between the two germline ends. The CDR3 has 15 amino acids. Per germline, CDR1 MNHEY and CDR2 SVGAGI. The sample consisted of CD4+ T cells from blood, taken at the 22-month timepoint. The chain links TRBV6-5 to TRBJ2-4; possibly TRBD1 for D (6 bases). This sequence originates from a human patient who received a liver transplant. Some T cells may be transferred from the graft donor. The CDR3, as DNA: TGTGCCAGCAGTTATGGGGGCGCGACCAAAAACATTCAGTACTTC. It yields the protein CASSYGGATKNIQYF.